The rows below give T cell receptor beta chains drawn from one sample of a study of blood T cell repertoires in COVID-19. This table comes from immunoSEQ multiplex PCR, and its TCRdb copy is limited to in-frame clones, with some not included. This table holds about 200,000 clones, around nine tenths found once. The specimen was peripheral blood. The receptors stem from a woman in her thirties or forties with acute or convalescent COVID-19. Each CDR3 is given with its conserved first and last residue. The order of the fields is CDR3 length, V gene, J gene, clone size, D gene, CDR3 protein, CDR3 DNA. D genes are given only for firm matches. Clone size appears in some rows only: once, few, many, or a class for an expanded clone.

len: 16; v_gene: TRBV5-1; j_gene: TRBJ1-1; abundance: .; d_gene: TRBD1; CDR3aa: CASSLGQGITYTEAFF; CDR3nt: TGCGCCAGCAGCTTGGGACAGGGTATCACTTACACTGAAGCTTTCTTT
len: 15; v_gene: TRBV7-6; j_gene: TRBJ1-3; abundance: .; d_gene: .; CDR3aa: CASSRQESSGNTIYF; CDR3nt: TGTGCCAGCAGCAGACAGGAGAGCTCTGGAAACACCATATATTTT
len: 14; v_gene: TRBV3-1/TRBV3-2; j_gene: TRBJ1-2; abundance: .; d_gene: TRBD1; CDR3aa: CASSQVRTGPGYTF; CDR3nt: TGTGCCAGCAGCCAAGTCAGGACAGGGCCAGGCTACACCTTC
len: 11; v_gene: TRBV5-1; j_gene: TRBJ2-5; abundance: .; d_gene: .; CDR3aa: CASRGGQTQYF; CDR3nt: TGCGCCAGCAGGGGGGGGCAGACCCAGTACTTC
len: 16; v_gene: TRBV30; j_gene: TRBJ1-2; abundance: .; d_gene: TRBD1; CDR3aa: CAWSVPPGQGGAGYTF; CDR3nt: TGTGCCTGGAGTGTACCCCCTGGACAGGGAGGAGCTGGCTACACCTTC
len: 16; v_gene: TRBV4-1; j_gene: TRBJ1-5; abundance: .; d_gene: TRBD1; CDR3aa: CASSQWGQGAGQPQHF; CDR3nt: TGCGCCAGCAGCCAATGGGGACAGGGGGCGGGTCAGCCCCAGCATTTT
len: 15; v_gene: TRBV6-5; j_gene: TRBJ1-5; abundance: .; d_gene: .; CDR3aa: CASSYGSEGNQPQHF; CDR3nt: TGTGCCAGCAGTTACGGGTCAGAGGGCAATCAGCCCCAGCATTTT
len: 15; v_gene: TRBV4-2; j_gene: TRBJ1-2; abundance: .; d_gene: .; CDR3aa: CASSQDHGRENGYTF; CDR3nt: TGTGCCAGCAGCCAAGATCACGGCAGGGAAAATGGCTACACCTTC
len: 17; v_gene: TRBV5-1; j_gene: TRBJ2-6; abundance: .; d_gene: .; CDR3aa: CASSRPGGQPGANVLTF; CDR3nt: TGCGCCAGCAGCAGACCCGGGGGGCAGCCTGGGGCCAACGTCCTGACTTTC
len: 15; v_gene: TRBV19; j_gene: TRBJ2-1; abundance: once; d_gene: TRBD2; CDR3aa: CASSIAGGDYNEQFF; CDR3nt: TGTGCCAGTAGTATTGCCGGGGGGGACTACAATGAGCAGTTCTTC
len: 15; v_gene: TRBV10-3; j_gene: TRBJ2-1; abundance: .; d_gene: TRBD1; CDR3aa: CAISATGGSYNEQFF; CDR3nt: TGTGCCATCAGCGCCACAGGGGGCTCCTACAATGAGCAGTTCTTC
len: 16; v_gene: TRBV6-6; j_gene: TRBJ2-5; abundance: .; d_gene: .; CDR3aa: CASRHSGGGLYETQYF; CDR3nt: TGTGCCAGCAGGCACTCTGGGGGGGGGCTGTATGAGACCCAGTACTTC
len: 15; v_gene: TRBV27; j_gene: TRBJ1-1; abundance: .; d_gene: .; CDR3aa: CASSDQGLSRSEAFF; CDR3nt: TGTGCCAGCAGTGACCAGGGACTCTCGAGAAGTGAAGCTTTCTTT
len: 15; v_gene: TRBV2; j_gene: TRBJ2-1; abundance: .; d_gene: TRBD1; CDR3aa: CASSEVGGALGEQFF; CDR3nt: TGTGCCAGCAGTGAAGTAGGGGGCGCGTTAGGTGAGCAGTTCTTC
len: 14; v_gene: TRBV6-5; j_gene: TRBJ1-2; abundance: .; d_gene: .; CDR3aa: CAGEGRSSGYGYTF; CDR3nt: TGTGCCGGGGAGGGACGGAGCTCGGGCTATGGCTACACCTTC
len: 15; v_gene: TRBV5-1; j_gene: TRBJ2-5; abundance: .; d_gene: TRBD2; CDR3aa: CASSPRTSGRETQYF; CDR3nt: TGCGCCAGCAGCCCAAGGACTAGCGGTCGGGAGACCCAGTACTTC
len: 14; v_gene: TRBV10-3; j_gene: TRBJ2-1; abundance: .; d_gene: .; CDR3aa: CAISEGGGVNEQFF; CDR3nt: TGTGCCATCAGTGAGGGGGGGGGCGTAAATGAGCAGTTCTTC
len: 17; v_gene: TRBV2; j_gene: TRBJ2-3; abundance: .; d_gene: TRBD1; CDR3aa: CASSEVWGQGETDTQYF; CDR3nt: TGTGCCAGCAGTGAAGTTTGGGGACAGGGGGAAACAGATACGCAGTATTTT
len: 15; v_gene: TRBV19; j_gene: TRBJ1-3; abundance: .; d_gene: .; CDR3aa: CASSISEGLGNTIYF; CDR3nt: TGTGCCAGTAGTATATCCGAGGGTCTTGGAAACACCATATATTTT
len: 15; v_gene: TRBV2; j_gene: TRBJ2-5; abundance: once; d_gene: TRBD2; CDR3aa: CASSVGAGGLWTQYF; CDR3nt: TGTGCCAGCAGTGTGGGAGCGGGGGGTTTGTGGACCCAGTACTTC
len: 15; v_gene: TRBV19; j_gene: TRBJ2-1; abundance: once; d_gene: TRBD2; CDR3aa: CASSIDGGNVNEQFF; CDR3nt: TGTGCCAGTAGTATAGACGGGGGGAATGTCAATGAGCAGTTCTTC
len: 14; v_gene: TRBV6-6; j_gene: TRBJ1-1; abundance: once; d_gene: .; CDR3aa: CASSHSYPNTEAFF; CDR3nt: TGTGCCAGCAGTCATAGCTATCCAAACACTGAAGCTTTCTTT
len: 17; v_gene: TRBV19; j_gene: TRBJ2-3; abundance: .; d_gene: TRBD1; CDR3aa: CASSRRTGGTHTDTQYF; CDR3nt: TGTGCCAGTAGTAGGAGGACAGGGGGAACCCACACAGATACGCAGTATTTT
len: 15; v_gene: TRBV9; j_gene: TRBJ2-3; abundance: .; d_gene: .; CDR3aa: CASSVDLPFTDTQYF; CDR3nt: TGTGCCAGCAGCGTAGATCTACCGTTCACAGATACGCAGTATTTT
len: 14; v_gene: TRBV2; j_gene: TRBJ1-1; abundance: once; d_gene: .; CDR3aa: CASRGGRGGSEAFF; CDR3nt: TGTGCCAGCAGGGGCGGCCGGGGGGGGTCTGAAGCTTTCTTT
len: 14; v_gene: TRBV13; j_gene: TRBJ1-2; abundance: .; d_gene: TRBD1; CDR3aa: CASSGLTGDYGYTF; CDR3nt: TGTGCCAGCAGCGGATTGACAGGGGACTATGGCTACACCTTC
len: 17; v_gene: TRBV5-3; j_gene: TRBJ1-2; abundance: .; d_gene: .; CDR3aa: CARSFRTVVKNNYGYTF; CDR3nt: TGTGCCAGAAGCTTTCGGACAGTGGTTAAGAATAACTATGGCTACACCTTC
len: 14; v_gene: TRBV4-2; j_gene: TRBJ2-3; abundance: .; d_gene: TRBD2; CDR3aa: CASRTSGGPDTQYF; CDR3nt: TGTGCCAGCAGGACTAGCGGGGGGCCAGATACGCAGTATTTT
len: 14; v_gene: TRBV5-5; j_gene: TRBJ1-2; abundance: .; d_gene: .; CDR3aa: CASSLGAGLNGYTF; CDR3nt: TGTGCCAGCAGCTTGGGGGCGGGGTTGAATGGCTACACCTTC
len: 13; v_gene: TRBV30; j_gene: TRBJ2-5; abundance: .; d_gene: .; CDR3aa: CAWEGGQQETQYF; CDR3nt: TGTGCCTGGGAGGGGGGACAGCAAGAGACCCAGTACTTC
len: 15; v_gene: TRBV5-8; j_gene: TRBJ2-1; abundance: .; d_gene: TRBD1; CDR3aa: CASSVGQGNYNEQFF; CDR3nt: TGTGCCAGCAGCGTAGGACAGGGTAACTACAATGAGCAGTTCTTC
len: 14; v_gene: TRBV19; j_gene: TRBJ1-3; abundance: .; d_gene: .; CDR3aa: CASSIQNSGNTIYF; CDR3nt: TGTGCCAGTAGTATACAGAACTCTGGAAACACCATATATTTT